The present T cell receptor (beta chain) was sequenced within a study of blood T cell repertoires in COVID-19. During active infection, Seattle patients enrolled and were then monitored through disease. In the original processing: Estimation of nucleated cell counts relied on the amplification of reference gene primers. Method: immunoSEQ multiplex PCR; TCRdb's copy keeps in-frame clones and lacks some. D and trimming come from the DNA, and the V and J calls and clone size come from that table. Of 300,000 to 350,000 clones detected, 88% appear once; the ten largest clones hold 7.3%. Germline assignment: CDR1 MNHEY and CDR2 SMNVEV (reference sequence). V dropped 3 bases and J dropped 6 bases, with 15 bases sitting between them. The CDR3 sequence is 14 residues long.

This chain uses TRBV27 with TRBJ2-7; D is unclear. The sequencing input was peripheral blood. This TCR was sampled from a woman aged 70-85 years with COVID-19, enrolled during active disease. CDR3 amino acids: CASSLYGSLSEQYF. The CDR3 bases are TGTGCCAGCAGTTTGTACGGTAGTTTGAGCGAGCAGTACTTC.